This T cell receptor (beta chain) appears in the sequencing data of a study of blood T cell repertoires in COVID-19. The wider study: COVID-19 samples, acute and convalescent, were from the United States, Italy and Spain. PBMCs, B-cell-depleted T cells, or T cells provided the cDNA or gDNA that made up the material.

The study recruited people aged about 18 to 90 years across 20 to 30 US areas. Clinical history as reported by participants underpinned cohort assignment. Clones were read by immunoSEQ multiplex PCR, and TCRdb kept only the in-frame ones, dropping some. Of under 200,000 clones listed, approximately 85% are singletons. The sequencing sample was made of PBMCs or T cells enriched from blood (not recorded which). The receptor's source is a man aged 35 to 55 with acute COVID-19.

The CDR3 nucleotides read TGTGCTAGTGGGACAGGGTCAAACCCCTACGAGCAGTACTTC. It specifies CASGTGSNPYEQYF. The V and J genes are TRBV12-5 and TRBJ2-7, with 7 positions matching TRBD1. Germline CDR1 and CDR2: LGHNT and FRNRAP. V shed 6 bases and J 2 bases; nucleotides not matched to a gene: 7. CDR3 length: 14 residues.